Listed below are T cell receptor beta chains from one sample, sequenced in a study of T cell clonotyping in hematopoietic cell transplantation. Sequenced by immunoSEQ multiplex PCR; TCRdb stores in-frame clones only, minus some. The data contain about 45,000 clones, roughly 80% of them seen just once; the ten biggest clones take up approximately 5.7%. The specimen was peripheral blood mononuclear cells, collected before stem cell transplant. The receptors here all came from a man aged 60 to 75 with myelodysplastic syndrome. Some clones in this sample may be carry-over from other donors' samples. Each CDR3 is given with its conserved first and last residue. Each record gives: CDR3 DNA, CDR3 protein, clone size, D gene, J gene, V gene. The D gene is left open where the match is weak. Size is stated for part of the rows, as once, few or many counts, or as a class when the clone is expanded.

cdr3_nt: TGTGCCAGCAGTCAGGGTTTCGATACGCAGTATTTT; cdr3_aa: CASSQGFDTQYF; clone_size: .; d_call: .; j_call: TRBJ2-3; v_call: TRBV28
cdr3_nt: TGTGCCAGTAGTAGTTCCCGGGGGGGGTATGGCTACACCTTC; cdr3_aa: CASSSSRGGYGYTF; clone_size: .; d_call: .; j_call: TRBJ1-2; v_call: TRBV19
cdr3_nt: TGTGCCAGCAGCTTACAGGGCCTCTACACTAACTATGGCTACACCTTC; cdr3_aa: CASSLQGLYTNYGYTF; clone_size: .; d_call: .; j_call: TRBJ1-2; v_call: TRBV7-8
cdr3_nt: TGTGCCAGCAGTTACGACACCAATCAGCCCCAGCATTTT; cdr3_aa: CASSYDTNQPQHF; clone_size: few; d_call: .; j_call: TRBJ1-5; v_call: TRBV6-5
cdr3_nt: TGTGCCAGCGGGTCGAGTGGGAACACCGGGGAGCTGTTTTTT; cdr3_aa: CASGSSGNTGELFF; clone_size: .; d_call: .; j_call: TRBJ2-2; v_call: TRBV6-5
cdr3_nt: TGTGCCAGCAGCTTGGAGAGGACTATAAACAATGAGCAGTTCTTC; cdr3_aa: CASSLERTINNEQFF; clone_size: .; d_call: .; j_call: TRBJ2-1; v_call: TRBV5-4
cdr3_nt: TGCGCCAGCAGCTTAGGGCATAACACAGATACGCAGTATTTT; cdr3_aa: CASSLGHNTDTQYF; clone_size: .; d_call: .; j_call: TRBJ2-3; v_call: TRBV5-1
cdr3_nt: TGTGCCAGCAGCGGGACAGGGGGAGGAGAGACCCAGTACTTC; cdr3_aa: CASSGTGGGETQYF; clone_size: .; d_call: TRBD1; j_call: TRBJ2-5; v_call: TRBV9
cdr3_nt: TGCAGCGTTGAGGATTGGGGGTCCTACAATGAGCAGTTCTTC; cdr3_aa: CSVEDWGSYNEQFF; clone_size: once; d_call: .; j_call: TRBJ2-1; v_call: TRBV29-1
cdr3_nt: TGTGCCAGTTCGAAGGGGACAAGCTCCTATAATTCACCCCTCCACTTT; cdr3_aa: CASSKGTSSYNSPLHF; clone_size: once; d_call: .; j_call: TRBJ1-6; v_call: TRBV19
cdr3_nt: TGTGCCAGTAGTATAAGGGGGGTCTCTGGGGCCAACGTCCTGACTTTC; cdr3_aa: CASSIRGVSGANVLTF; clone_size: .; d_call: .; j_call: TRBJ2-6; v_call: TRBV19
cdr3_nt: TGTGCCAGCAGCCCCGGTGGACAGCGGCTTAACTATGGCTACACCTTC; cdr3_aa: CASSPGGQRLNYGYTF; clone_size: .; d_call: .; j_call: TRBJ1-2; v_call: TRBV5-4
cdr3_nt: TGTGCCAGCAGTCAGAGCGGGGAACTGTTCAATGAGCAGTTCTTC; cdr3_aa: CASSQSGELFNEQFF; clone_size: .; d_call: TRBD2; j_call: TRBJ2-1; v_call: TRBV6-9
cdr3_nt: TGCGCCAGCAGCCAAGATAGGGGGCGCGACGGCTACACCTTC; cdr3_aa: CASSQDRGRDGYTF; clone_size: .; d_call: TRBD1; j_call: TRBJ1-2; v_call: TRBV4-3
cdr3_nt: TGTGCCAGTAGTCGGGGACGCAGGAATGAAAAACTGTTTTTT; cdr3_aa: CASSRGRRNEKLFF; clone_size: .; d_call: .; j_call: TRBJ1-4; v_call: TRBV19
cdr3_nt: TGCGCCAGCAGCCAAGTCCCAGGATTCTCTGGAAACACCATATATTTT; cdr3_aa: CASSQVPGFSGNTIYF; clone_size: .; d_call: .; j_call: TRBJ1-3; v_call: TRBV4-3
cdr3_nt: TGTGCCAGCAGCCTGCCGGGCACCCCCGGGCCCCTCCACTTT; cdr3_aa: CASSLPGTPGPLHF; clone_size: .; d_call: .; j_call: TRBJ1-6; v_call: TRBV5-6
cdr3_nt: TGCGCCAGCAGCTTGGAGGCAGCGGGGAACTATGGCTACACCTTC; cdr3_aa: CASSLEAAGNYGYTF; clone_size: .; d_call: .; j_call: TRBJ1-2; v_call: TRBV5-1
cdr3_nt: TGTGCCAGCAGCTTAGCATGGGGACGTTCACGCGAGCAGTACTTC; cdr3_aa: CASSLAWGRSREQYF; clone_size: .; d_call: .; j_call: TRBJ2-7; v_call: TRBV7-9
cdr3_nt: TGTGCCAGCAGTGAGATAAGGCTGCGGAATCCCTACGAGCAGTACTTC; cdr3_aa: CASSEIRLRNPYEQYF; clone_size: once; d_call: .; j_call: TRBJ2-7; v_call: TRBV2
cdr3_nt: TGCGCCAGCAGTGGGACAGAGACTGCCGGGGAGCTGTTTTTT; cdr3_aa: CASSGTETAGELFF; clone_size: few; d_call: .; j_call: TRBJ2-2; v_call: TRBV10-1